Listed here are 8 T cell receptor beta chains from one sample, sequenced in a study of blood T cells in healthy people across ages (dated by TCRdb to about 2015). Preparation of the library involved 5' RACE. The instrument was an Illumina HiSeq 2500. A second roughly 6 to 11 cycle PCR used a sample-barcoded 5' primer and a J-beta primer mix. TCRdb trimmed public reads at Q25 via fastp, called clones via MiXCR and kept in-frame beta chains. Each record represents a unique CDR3 protein, reported with the most common genes and DNA among its rows. This sample lists about 670,000 distinct CDR3 sequences; less than 45% were detected once. The top ten clonotypes cover approximately 31% of the sample. The specimen was blood. Every receptor here comes from a man older than 75 in good health.

The CDR3 DNA is TGTGCCAGCAGCCAAAGGGGTAGCGGGAGTTTGGGAGAGCAGTACTTC. This sequence encodes CASSQRGSGSLGEQYF. The chain is built from TRBV7-9 and TRBJ2-7, with TRBD2 identical over 9 bases. The germline CDR1 and CDR2 sequences are SEHNR and FQNEAQ (reference sequence). This CDR3 is built from 16 residues. V shed 5 bases, J shed 7 bases, and the junction held 15 bases outside the gene matches.

The chain has TRBV7-2 and TRBJ2-7; maybe TRBD2 (6 bases). Germline V gene sequence: CDR1 SGHTA, CDR2 FQGNSA. The V end lost 1 base, the J end lost 6 bases, and 28 bases lay between the germline ends. This CDR3 is built from 19 residues. For the CDR3, the DNA is TGTGCCAGCAGCTTAGAATACGCGAGGACTACTACCCCATTACGCGAGCAGTACTTC. Amino acid sequence: CASSLEYARTTTPLREQYF.

CDR3 nucleotides: TGTCTACAGGGGGGTACTAACTATGGCTACACCTTC. Protein: CLQGGTNYGYTF. The rearrangement joins TRBV30 to TRBJ1-2; 8 bases agree with TRBD1. Germline V gives CDR1 GTSNPN, CDR2 SVGIG (reference sequence). The CDR3 has 12 residues. Drawing the rest from reference TRBV30 and TRBJ1-2, the complete variable domain is SQTIHQWPATLVQPVGSPLSLECTVEGTSNPNLYWYRQAAGRGLQLLFYSVGIGQISSEVPQNLSASRPQDRQFILSSKKLLLSDSGFYLCLQGGTNYGYTFGSGTRLTVV.

This clonotype was found many times. CDR3 nucleotides: TGTGCCAGCACTCCGGACAGGTATTGGAACACTGAAGCTTTCTTT. Protein sequence: CASTPDRYWNTEAFF. The chain combines TRBV6-1 with TRBJ1-1; 7 bases match TRBD1. CDR3 length: 15 amino acids. V shed 7 bases, J shed 1 base, and the junction held 9 bases outside the gene matches. Per the germline V gene, CDR1 is MNHNS and CDR2 is SASEGT.

V is TRBV6-6 and J is TRBJ2-1; D remains ambiguous. Germline-derived CDR1 and CDR2 are MNHNY and SVGAGI (reference sequence). CDR3 length equals 14 residues. Deletions cut 2 bases from V and 2 bases from J, with 7 bases between. The CDR3 region has the DNA TGTGCCAGCAGTTACATCGGAACCTACAATGAGCAGTTCTTC. Residues: CASSYIGTYNEQFF.

This clonotype was recorded once. The chain combines TRBV3-1 with TRBJ2-4; 10 nucleotides agree with TRBD2. The trim removed 4 bases at V and 3 bases at J, leaving 18 bases unmatched. The CDR3 consists of 20 residues. CDR1 is LGHDT and CDR2 is YNNKEL in the germline V gene (reference sequence). CDR3 amino acids: CASSPERPAGGRLDKNIQYF. DNA of the CDR3: TGTGCCAGCAGCCCCGAACGGCCAGCGGGGGGGCGCCTTGACAAAAACATTCAGTACTTC.

The genes are TRBV5-1 and TRBJ2-2, with 7 bases matching TRBD2. With 4 bases clipped from V and 6 bases from J, the junction kept 9 bases outside the gene matches. Germline CDR1 SGHRS, CDR2 YFSETQ. The CDR3 covers 15 residues. The CDR3 nucleotides are TGCGCCAGCAGCCAAACTAGCGAGAGGGCCGGGGAGCTGTTTTTT. It yields the protein CASSQTSERAGELFF.

Concerning this clonotype itself: A much more abundant neighbour one base away suggests this may be a read error. V and J are TRBV20-1 and TRBJ2-7; possibly TRBD1 for D (5 bases). Germline CDR1 reads DFQATT; CDR2 reads SNEGSKA (reference sequence). The CDR3 has 12 residues. The CDR3 nucleotides are TGCAGTGCTAATTTAGACAGCTACGGGCAGTACTTC. Translated: CSANLDSYGQYF.